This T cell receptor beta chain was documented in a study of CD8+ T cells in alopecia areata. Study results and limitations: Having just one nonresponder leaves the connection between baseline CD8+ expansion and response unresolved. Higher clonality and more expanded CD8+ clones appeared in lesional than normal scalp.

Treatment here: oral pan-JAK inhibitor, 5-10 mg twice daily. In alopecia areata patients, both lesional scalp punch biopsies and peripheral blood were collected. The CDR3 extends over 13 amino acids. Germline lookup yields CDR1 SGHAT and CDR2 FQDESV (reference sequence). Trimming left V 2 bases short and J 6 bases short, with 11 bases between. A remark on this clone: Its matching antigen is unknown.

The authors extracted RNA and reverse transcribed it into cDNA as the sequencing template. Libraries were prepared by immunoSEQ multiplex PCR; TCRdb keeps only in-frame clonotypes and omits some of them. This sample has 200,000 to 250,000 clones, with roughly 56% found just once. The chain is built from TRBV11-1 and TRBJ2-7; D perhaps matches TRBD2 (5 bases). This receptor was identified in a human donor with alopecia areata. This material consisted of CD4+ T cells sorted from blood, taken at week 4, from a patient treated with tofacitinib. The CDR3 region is CASSLQQRSEQYF. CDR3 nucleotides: TGTGCCAGCAGCTTACAACAGCGGAGCGAGCAGTACTTC.